The T cell receptor (beta chain) under discussion was sequenced for a study of blood T cell repertoires in COVID-19. Whole-study context: Italy, Spain and the United States were the sources of the convalescent and acute COVID-19 samples. From T cells, B-cell-depleted T cells, or PBMCs came the material, which was cDNA or gDNA.

V lost 1 base and J 1 base, leaving 5 bases between the germline ends. CDR3 length equals 14 residues. Germline V gene lookup returns CDR1 SNHLY and CDR2 FYNNEI. Authors' analysis steps: Amplification of reference gene primers provided the estimated nucleated cell counts. The repertoire was sequenced with immunoSEQ multiplex PCR; TCRdb's copy has only in-frame clones and lacks some. The V and J calls and clone size come from that table; D and trimming were worked out from the DNA. The sample yields around 140,000 clones, approximately 88% seen once. J is TRBJ1-3 and V is TRBV2; no clear D gene. The receptor's source is a man in his fifties or sixties with active or convalescent COVID-19. The sequenced sample was peripheral blood. CDR3 DNA: TGTGCCAGCAGTGAAGGAGGTTCTGGAAACACCATATATTTT. This translates into CASSEGGSGNTIYF. The complete variable domain, with remaining parts taken from reference TRBV2 and TRBJ1-3, reads EPEVTQTPSHQVTQMGQEVILRCVPISNHLYFYWYRQILGQKVEFLVSFYNNEISEKSEIFDDQFSVERPDGSNFTLKIRSTKLEDSAMYFCASSEGGSGNTIYFGEGSWLTVV.